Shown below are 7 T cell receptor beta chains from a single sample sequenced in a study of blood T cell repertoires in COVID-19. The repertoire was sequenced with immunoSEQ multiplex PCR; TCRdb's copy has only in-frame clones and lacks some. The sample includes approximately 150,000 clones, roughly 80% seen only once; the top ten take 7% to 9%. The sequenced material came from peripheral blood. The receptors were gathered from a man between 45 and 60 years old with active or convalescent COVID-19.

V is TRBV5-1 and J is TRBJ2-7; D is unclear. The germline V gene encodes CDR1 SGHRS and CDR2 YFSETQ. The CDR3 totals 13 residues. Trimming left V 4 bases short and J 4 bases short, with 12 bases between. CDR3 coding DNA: TGCGCCAGCAGCCCAAACACACAATACGAGCAGTACTTC. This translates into CASSPNTQYEQYF.

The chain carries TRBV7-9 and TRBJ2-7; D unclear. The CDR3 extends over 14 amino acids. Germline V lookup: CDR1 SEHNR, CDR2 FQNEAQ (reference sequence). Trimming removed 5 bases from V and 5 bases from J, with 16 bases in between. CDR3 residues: CASSQSTVGNEQYF. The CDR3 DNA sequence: TGTGCCAGCAGCCAAAGTACAGTTGGCAACGAGCAGTACTTC.

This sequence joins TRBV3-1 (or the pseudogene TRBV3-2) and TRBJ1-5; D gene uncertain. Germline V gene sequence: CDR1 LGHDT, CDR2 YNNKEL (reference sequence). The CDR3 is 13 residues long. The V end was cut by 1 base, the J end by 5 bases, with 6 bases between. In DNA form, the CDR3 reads TGTGCCAGCAGCCAAGGACTTGATCAGCCCCAGCATTTT. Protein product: CASSQGLDQPQHF.

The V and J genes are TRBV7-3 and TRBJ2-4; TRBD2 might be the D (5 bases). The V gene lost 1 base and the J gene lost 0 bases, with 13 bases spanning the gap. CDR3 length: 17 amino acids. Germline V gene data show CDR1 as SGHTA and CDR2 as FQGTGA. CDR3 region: CASSLRSGSQAKNIQYF. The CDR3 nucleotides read TGTGCCAGCAGCTTAAGGTCGGGGAGTCAAGCCAAAAACATTCAGTACTTC.

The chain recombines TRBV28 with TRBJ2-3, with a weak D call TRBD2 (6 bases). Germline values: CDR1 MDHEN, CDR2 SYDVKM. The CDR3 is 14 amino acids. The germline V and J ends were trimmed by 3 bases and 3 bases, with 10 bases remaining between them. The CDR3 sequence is CASSLRDGTDTQYF. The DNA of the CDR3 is TGTGCCAGCAGTTTGCGGGATGGGACAGATACGCAGTATTTT.

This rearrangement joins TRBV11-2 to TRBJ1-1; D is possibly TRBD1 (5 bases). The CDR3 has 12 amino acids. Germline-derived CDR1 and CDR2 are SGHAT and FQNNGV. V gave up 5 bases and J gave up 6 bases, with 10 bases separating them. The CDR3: CASSPGGAEAFF. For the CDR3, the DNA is TGTGCCAGCAGCCCCGGGGGGGCTGAAGCTTTCTTT. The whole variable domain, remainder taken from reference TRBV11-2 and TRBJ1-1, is EAGVAQSPRYKIIEKRQSVAFWCNPISGHATLYWYQQILGQGPKLLIQFQNNGVVDDSQLPKDRFSAERLKGVDSTLKIQPAKLEDSAVYLCASSPGGAEAFFGQGTRLTVV.

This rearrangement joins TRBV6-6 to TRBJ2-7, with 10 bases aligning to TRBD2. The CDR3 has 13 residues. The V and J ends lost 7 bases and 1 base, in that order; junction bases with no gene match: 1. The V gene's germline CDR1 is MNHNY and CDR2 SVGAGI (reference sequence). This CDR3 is CASKTSGSYEQYF. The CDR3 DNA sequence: TGTGCCAGCAAGACTAGCGGGTCCTACGAGCAGTACTTC.